What follows are 15 T cell receptor beta chains derived from one specimen sequenced in a study of CD8+CD57+ T cells in acquired aplastic anemia. CD8+CD57+ cell expansion had been shown by flow cytometry in patients chosen for sequencing. Genomic DNA was employed as the template in profiling TCR beta VDJ and CDR3. TCRdb processed the reads anew with MiXCR; each CDR3 protein has one entry. The sample includes some 150,000 distinct CDR3 sequences, 71% seen only once; the top ten take around 45%. Input material: sorted CD4+, CD8+, or CD8+CD57+ T cells (not recorded which) from PBMCs. All receptors derive from a human donor with aplastic anemia.

The chain links TRBV20-1 to TRBJ2-1; TRBD2 agrees at 8 bases. CDR1 DFQATT and CDR2 SNEGSKA come from the germline V gene (reference sequence). This CDR3 has 13 residues. The CDR3 region is CKTSGQTSSEQFF. In nucleotides, the CDR3 is TGCAAAACTAGCGGCCAAACGAGCTCTGAGCAGTTCTTC.

The chain recombines TRBV25-1 with TRBJ2-5; 9 positions agree with TRBD1. Judging by the DNA end, TRBJ2-7 fits better; the J call may be wrong. From germline, CDR1 is MGHDK and CDR2 SYGVNS. The CDR3 is 15 residues long. DNA for the CDR3: TGTGCCAGCAGCAGGACAGGGGACAGCTCCTACGAGCAGTACTTC. Translating gives CASSRTGDSSYEQYF.

This clonotype was detected a few times. This chain links TRBV19 with TRBJ2-3; possible D gene TRBD1, 5 bases. Germline-derived CDR1 and CDR2 are LNHDA and SQIVND (reference sequence). Trimming took off 7 bases at V and 5 bases at J, with 16 bases between the two ends. The CDR3 spans 14 residues. The CDR3 sequence is CASMTREMRDTQYF. CDR3 coding DNA: TGTGCCAGTATGACCAGGGAAATGAGAGATACGCAGTATTTT.

The V gene is TRBV6-2 or TRBV6-3, the J gene TRBJ2-3; 10 positions match TRBD1. This CDR3 spans 17 amino acids. Germline V gives CDR1 MNHEY, CDR2 SVGEGT. V dropped 6 bases and J dropped 1; count of bases not matched to a gene: 10. The CDR3 region is CASSRTGGEGGTDTQYF. CDR3 sequence (DNA): TGTGCCAGCAGCAGGACAGGGGGAGAAGGGGGCACAGATACGCAGTATTTT.

This clonotype was seen a few times. This sequence joins TRBV20-1 and TRBJ2-2, with 10 bases matching TRBD1. The CDR3 extends over 12 amino acids. Germline CDR1 reads DFQATT; CDR2 reads SNEGSKA (reference sequence). Losses at the gene ends were 6 bases for V and 9 bases for J; bases not matched to a gene: 4. This CDR3 is CSAEDRGRELFF. As DNA, the CDR3 is TGCAGTGCAGAAGACAGGGGGCGGGAGCTGTTTTTT.

This clonotype was counted a single time. V is TRBV2 and J is TRBJ1-3; TRBD1 might be the D (5 bases). CDR1 is SNHLY, CDR2 FYNNEI, per germline. This CDR3 spans 14 amino acids. The V and J ends lost 3 bases and 4 bases respectively, with 10 bases between them. CDR3 region: CASSDPGAGNTIYF. CDR3 coding DNA: TGTGCCAGCAGTGATCCTGGGGCGGGAAACACCATATATTTT.

This clonotype occurred once. A much larger clonotype is one base distant, so this may be a read error. The chain combines TRBV5-6 with TRBJ1-1; maybe TRBD1 (5 bases). The CDR3 covers 16 residues. From germline, CDR1 is SGHDT and CDR2 YYEEEE. The CDR3 is CASGLELGRERAEAFF. As DNA, the CDR3 is TGTGCCAGCGGCTTGGAGCTGGGGCGCGAGAGGGCTGAAGCTTTCTTT.

The chain couples TRBV6-2 or TRBV6-3 to TRBJ2-7, with D maybe TRBD2 (6 bases). Trimming took off 5 bases at V and 2 bases at J, with 13 bases between the two ends. CDR1 is MNHEY and CDR2 is SVGEGT in the germline V gene. CDR3 size: 14 residues. CDR3 coding DNA: TGTGCCAGCAGTCCCCCCCCGGGGGCCTACGAGCAGTACTTC. This codes for CASSPPPGAYEQYF.

J is TRBJ2-7 and V is TRBV7-9; 8 nucleotides align to TRBD2. In germline, CDR1 is SEHNR, CDR2 FQNEAQ (reference sequence). The CDR3 extends over 17 amino acids. Trimming cost V 5 bases and J 12 bases; bases outside gene matches: 24. The CDR3 is CASSLEPGGGIEIPWYF. The CDR3 coding sequence is TGTGCCAGCAGCCTAGAGCCGGGGGGGGGGATCGAAATCCCTTGGTACTTC.

The chain uses TRBV14 and TRBJ2-5; the match to TRBD1 covers 9 bases. This CDR3 spans 17 amino acids. The J segment lost 5 bases and the V segment lost 4 bases, leaving 14 bases of the junction unmatched. The germline V gene encodes CDR1 SGHDN and CDR2 FVKESK. The CDR3 sequence: CASSPTDRDREMETQYF. CDR3 DNA: TGTGCCAGCAGCCCGACTGACCGGGACAGGGAGATGGAGACCCAGTACTTC.

With regard to this clonotype: The junction departs from germline at one end; a sequencing error may be responsible. This chain links TRBV12-3 or TRBV12-4 with TRBJ2-1, with TRBD2 matching over 8 bases. CDR3 size: 15 residues. In nucleotides, the CDR3 is TGTGCCAGCAGTTTCGGGCTAGCGGGTTACAATGAGCAGCTCTTC. Amino acid sequence: CASSFGLAGYNEQLF.

This clonotype has only one observation. With a much larger clone just one base away, this may be a read error. The genes are TRBV6-4 and TRBJ2-3, with 9 bases lining up with TRBD2. The CDR3 runs to 16 residues. Germline V gene data show CDR1 as MRHNA and CDR2 as SNTAGT. The ends lost 5 bases at V and 1 base at J; junction bases unmatched: 7. CDR3: CASSFSGSPGTDTQYF. CDR3 nucleotide sequence: TGTGCCAGCAGTTTTAGCGGGAGCCCTGGCACAGATACGCAGTATTTT.

This rearrangement joins TRBV5-1 to TRBJ2-7; 8 bases are shared with TRBD1. The CDR3 loop spans 15 amino acids. The germline gives CDR1 SGHRS, CDR2 YFSETQ. The V segment lost 4 bases and the J segment 2 bases; nucleotides outside the gene matches: 8. DNA for the CDR3: TGCGCCAGCAGCCTCACAGGGGGTGTGCCCTACGAGCAGTACTTC. Its translation: CASSLTGGVPYEQYF. Filled out from reference TRBV5-1 and TRBJ2-7, the complete variable domain reads KAGVTQTPRYLIKTRGQQVTLSCSPISGHRSVSWYQQTPGQGLQFLFEYFSETQRNKGNFPGRFSGRQFSNSRSEMNVSTLELGDSALYLCASSLTGGVPYEQYFGPGTRLTVT.

The chain recombines TRBV29-1 with TRBJ2-5; 8 nucleotides align to TRBD1. The CDR3 runs to 12 residues. J was trimmed by 5 bases and V by 6 bases; bases with no gene match: 5. Germline V gene data show CDR1 as SQVTM and CDR2 as ANQGSEA. The CDR3 bases are TGCAGCGTCACCACAGGGGGGGAGACCCAGTACTTC. It translates to CSVTTGGETQYF.

This clonotype was found a few times. J is TRBJ2-3 and V is TRBV10-3, with 9 bases matching TRBD1. There are 15 residues in the CDR3. CDR1 and CDR2 (germline): ENHRY, SYGVKD. The V gene end was trimmed by 7 bases and the J gene end by 4 bases; junction bases not matched to a gene: 9. CDR3: CAITLGTGPADTQYF. In DNA form, the CDR3 reads TGTGCCATCACCTTGGGGACAGGGCCAGCAGATACGCAGTATTTT.